Detailed here is one TCR beta chain. The junction departs from germline at one end; a sequencing error may be responsible. This specimen belongs to a study of T cells in Graves' hyperthyroidism and ophthalmopathy. About the research overall: Staff took peripheral blood when the initial diagnosis was made, before any treatment began.

Template material for amplifying TCR beta CDR3 regions consisted of RNA transcripts. TCR CDR3 regions were first amplified by RT-PCR with HTBI primers. In TCRdb, the multiplex PCR reads were re-called with MiXCR into one record per CDR3 protein. In the table there are some 800,000 distinct CDR3 sequences, around 38% of which are singletons. The CDR3 runs to 15 residues. Germline-derived CDR1 and CDR2 are MGHRA and YSYEKL. The hyperthyroidism was newly diagnosed and had lasted under 2 months; the patients were aged 18 to 65. Clinical symptoms, serum thyroxine and TRAb, thyroid ultrasound and orbital computed tomography were used for the diagnoses.

What was sequenced was blood. The TCR originated in a man aged 18 to 29 with Graves' hyperthyroidism. The gene calls are TRBV4-1 and TRBJ2-7; maybe TRBD1 (5 bases). The CDR3 sequence: CASSPTHGRVYKQYF. DNA for the CDR3: TGCGCCAGCAGCCCCACTCATGGCAGGGTCTACAAGCAGTACTTC.